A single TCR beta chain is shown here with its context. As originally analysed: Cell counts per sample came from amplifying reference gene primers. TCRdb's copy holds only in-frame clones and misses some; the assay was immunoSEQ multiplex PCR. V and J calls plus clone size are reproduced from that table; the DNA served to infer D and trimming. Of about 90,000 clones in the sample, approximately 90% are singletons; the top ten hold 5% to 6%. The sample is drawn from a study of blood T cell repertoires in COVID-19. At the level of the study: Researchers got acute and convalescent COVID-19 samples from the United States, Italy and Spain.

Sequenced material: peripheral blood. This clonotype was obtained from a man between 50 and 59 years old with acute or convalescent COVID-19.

The chain's CDR3 is CATSDYGRTEAFF. The CDR3 coding sequence is TGTGCCACCAGTGATTATGGGAGGACTGAAGCTTTCTTT. This sequence joins TRBV24-1 and TRBJ1-1, with unresolved D. V was clipped by 2 bases and J by 5 bases, with 8 bases between them. The germline gives CDR1 KGHDR, CDR2 SFDVKD. This CDR3 has 13 residues.